The 2 T cell receptor beta chains in this list originate from one sample, sequenced in a study of blood T cell repertoires in COVID-19. Here immunoSEQ multiplex PCR was the method, and the copy in TCRdb shows in-frame clones only, minus some. Counted here are about half a million clones, roughly 85% occurring once; the ten biggest clones make up approximately 3.4%. Sequences were obtained from peripheral blood. The source of these receptors is a human donor in a cohort sampled during active COVID-19.

This clone turned up a few times. This chain connects TRBV5-4 to TRBJ1-5; weak D call: TRBD1 (5 bases). The CDR3 sequence is 13 residues long. Germline values: CDR1 SGHNT, CDR2 YYREEE (reference sequence). Trimming removed 4 bases from V and 5 bases from J, with 10 bases in between. CDR3 in DNA: TGTGCCAGCAGCCGGGGGGGAGATCAGCCCCAGCATTTT. It encodes CASSRGGDQPQHF.

This chain connects TRBV5-4 to TRBJ1-1; D is possibly TRBD1 (5 bases). The germline CDR1 and CDR2 sequences are SGHNT and YYREEE (reference sequence). V was trimmed by 2 bases and J by 0 bases, leaving 11 bases between them. The CDR3 contains 15 residues. CDR3 protein: CASSLPGNMNTEAFF. DNA of the CDR3: TGTGCCAGCAGCTTACCAGGGAATATGAACACTGAAGCTTTCTTT.